The rows below give T cell receptor beta chains drawn from one sample of a study of blood T cell repertoires in COVID-19. Sequencing used immunoSEQ multiplex PCR; TCRdb keeps in-frame clones, though not all of them. This sample has 490,000 or so clones; around nine tenths occur once, and the top ten carry 6.5% to 9.5%. The sequenced material came from PBMCs or T cells enriched from blood (not recorded which). The receptor set was obtained from a woman aged 60-70 years who had recovered from COVID-19. The CDR3 runs from the conserved cysteine through the conserved F or W. The D gene is left open where the match is weak. Clone size is not always given. Where it is, it says once, few, many or a class for expanded clones.

size,J,D,V,DNA,CDR3
.,TRBJ2-2,TRBD2,TRBV5-6,TGTGCCAGCAGCTTGGGACTAGCGGGGGGCGGCCACCGGGAGCTGTTTTTT,CASSLGLAGGGHRELFF
once,TRBJ2-5,TRBD1,TRBV24-1,TGTGCCACCAGTGACCCGGGGACAGGGGGTACCCAGTACTTC,CATSDPGTGGTQYF
.,TRBJ2-7,.,TRBV7-9,TGTGCCAGCAGCCGGGGGGCCGAGCAGTACTTC,CASSRGAEQYF
.,TRBJ2-2,TRBD1,TRBV2,TGTGCCAGCAGTCCCACTCGACAGGGTGGCACCGGGGAGCTGTTTTTT,CASSPTRQGGTGELFF
.,TRBJ1-1,TRBD1,TRBV18,TGTGCCAGCTCACCACTCGAGGGGGCTGTTGAAGCTTTCTTT,CASSPLEGAVEAFF
.,TRBJ2-3,TRBD2,TRBV4-2,TGTGCCAGCAGCCAAGAAGCGGGGGGGCCAGATACGCAGTATTTT,CASSQEAGGPDTQYF
.,TRBJ2-1,.,TRBV2,TGTGCCACCTCTTACAGCTCCTACAATGAGCAGTTCTTC,CATSYSSYNEQFF
.,TRBJ1-2,TRBD1,TRBV15,TGTGCCACCAGGTTGACAGGGCACGACTATGGCTACACCTTC,CATRLTGHDYGYTF
.,TRBJ1-2,.,TRBV27,TGTGCCAGCAGTACCGGGGGGGGGCACTATGGCTACACCTTC,CASSTGGGHYGYTF
.,TRBJ1-2,TRBD1,TRBV30,TGTGCCTGCCCCTGGAACAGGGGCGCGGGTGGCTACACCTTC,CACPWNRGAGGYTF
.,TRBJ2-7,.,TRBV7-6,TGTGCCAGCAGCTTAGCAGGGGGATCCTACGAGCAGTACTTC,CASSLAGGSYEQYF
.,TRBJ1-2,TRBD1,TRBV4-2,TGTGCCAGCAGCCAAGGTCACCAGGACAGGAGATCGTATGGCTACACCTTC,CASSQGHQDRRSYGYTF
.,TRBJ1-4,.,TRBV24-1,TGTGCCACAGCCTCCTCCCCCGGAAAACTGTTTTTT,CATASSPGKLFF
.,TRBJ2-1,.,TRBV7-2,TGTGCCAGCAGCCCCCAGGGCAATGAGCAGTTCTTC,CASSPQGNEQFF
.,TRBJ1-5,.,TRBV28,TGTGCCAGCAGTGTACTGCTCAATCAGCCCCAGCATTTT,CASSVLLNQPQHF
.,TRBJ1-6,.,TRBV6-5,TGTGCCAGCAAGGCAGGGCTTAATTCACCCCTCCACTTT,CASKAGLNSPLHF
.,TRBJ2-4,.,TRBV5-8,TGTGCCAGCAGCTTTAGACTAGGAGCCAAAAACATTCAGTACTTC,CASSFRLGAKNIQYF
.,TRBJ2-3,.,TRBV1,TGCACCAGCACCCCACTAGCGGCGGAGACAGATACGCAGTATTTT,CTSTPLAAETDTQYF
.,TRBJ2-5,TRBD2,TRBV13,TGTGCCAGCAGCCCCAGACTAGCGGGGGGGCCAGAGACCCAGTACTTC,CASSPRLAGGPETQYF
.,TRBJ2-3,.,TRBV7-2,TGTGCCAGCAGCTTATACAGGGAAAATACGCAGTATTTT,CASSLYRENTQYF
.,TRBJ2-5,TRBD2,TRBV5-4,TGTGCCAGCAGCGCCCTAGCGGGGGGCGGAGAGACCCAGTACTTC,CASSALAGGGETQYF
.,TRBJ2-1,.,TRBV15,TGTGCCACCAGCAGAGATTTTATCAATGAGCAGTTCTTC,CATSRDFINEQFF
.,TRBJ2-2,.,TRBV24-1,TGTGCCACCAGTGATTCCCCGACCGGGGAGCTGTTTTTT,CATSDSPTGELFF
once,TRBJ2-3,.,TRBV5-8,TGTGCCAGCAGTTCAGGGGTACGGGGGGGCACAGATACGCAGTATTTT,CASSSGVRGGTDTQYF
.,TRBJ1-6,.,TRBV5-1,TGCGCCAGCAGCTTATCCGGGACCTATAATTCACCCCTCCACTTT,CASSLSGTYNSPLHF
.,TRBJ2-7,.,TRBV5-5,TGTGCCAGCAGCTTGGCCGGCGCAGGGACCTACGAGCAGTACTTC,CASSLAGAGTYEQYF
.,TRBJ2-5,.,TRBV2,TGTGCCAGCAGTGAATTGGTCAGGGGAGAGACCCAGTACTTC,CASSELVRGETQYF
.,TRBJ2-1,TRBD2,TRBV25-1,TGTGCCAGCAGCCCATCGGGCGGGGGTCCTACAAAGTACAATGAGCAGTTCTTC,CASSPSGGGPTKYNEQFF
.,TRBJ1-1,.,TRBV24-1,TGTGCCACCCCTGGGGGGATGAACACTGAAGCTTTCTTT,CATPGGMNTEAFF
.,TRBJ2-6,TRBD2,TRBV19,TGTGCCAGTGGCCTCACGGGGGGGCGGATGGTATGGGCCAACGTCCTGACTTTC,CASGLTGGRMVWANVLTF
.,TRBJ2-5,TRBD2,TRBV7-2,TGTGCCAGCAGCTTAGGACCCCTGGCTAGCGGCCAAGAGACCCAGTACTTC,CASSLGPLASGQETQYF
.,TRBJ2-2,TRBD1,TRBV9,TGTGCCAGCAGCGTAGTGGGAACAGGGGGGACCGGGGAGCTGTTTTTT,CASSVVGTGGTGELFF
.,TRBJ2-5,TRBD2,TRBV5-4,TGTGCCAGCAGCCGGAGTGGTAGCGGGTCAAGGGAGACCCAGTACTTC,CASSRSGSGSRETQYF
.,TRBJ2-5,.,TRBV5-1,TGCGCCAGCAGCCAGGTGGGGGGAGAGACCCAGTACTTC,CASSQVGGETQYF
.,TRBJ2-2,.,TRBV5-1,TGCGCCAGCAGCTTGGACAGAGGGGGGGAGCTGTTTTTT,CASSLDRGGELFF
.,TRBJ1-5,.,TRBV19,TGTGCCAGTAACGACTTCTATAGCAATCAGCCCCAGCATTTT,CASNDFYSNQPQHF
.,TRBJ1-4,.,TRBV12-5,TGTGCTAGTGGTTCAGGGGCAACTAATGAAAAACTGTTTTTT,CASGSGATNEKLFF
.,TRBJ2-3,TRBD1,TRBV24-1,TGTGCCACCTGTGACAGGAGGACAGGAGATACGCAGTATTTT,CATCDRRTGDTQYF
.,TRBJ2-7,TRBD1,TRBV18,TGTGCCAGCTCACCTCGACAGGGGGCTATTTACGAGCAGTACTTC,CASSPRQGAIYEQYF
.,TRBJ1-2,TRBD1,TRBV18,TGTGCCAGCTCAGTACAGGGGGGACCAGGATACACCTTC,CASSVQGGPGYTF